These 3 T cell receptor beta chains originate from one sample sequenced in a study of T cells after yellow fever vaccination. TCRdb redid the calling of the 5' RACE reads with MiXCR, one entry per CDR3 protein. The sample lists under 550,000 distinct CDR3 sequences, 21% occurring once. Here the sequenced sample was PBMCs, taken approximately 22 days after the first yellow fever vaccination. The receptors were sampled from a man aged 18-30 years who received the YFV17D yellow fever vaccine.

This clonotype was seen a few times. The V call is TRBV12-3 or TRBV12-4, the J call TRBJ2-2; no clear D gene. The CDR3 has 13 residues. V lost 5 bases, J lost 3 bases, and 7 bases lay in between. The CDR3 region has the DNA TGTGCCAGCAGTCCAGCGTACACCGGGGAGCTGTTTTTT. Translating it yields CASSPAYTGELFF.

The chain couples TRBV7-9 to TRBJ1-2; the D is unclear. This CDR3 comprises 13 residues. Trimming pared 3 bases from V and 6 bases from J, leaving 11 bases between. Germline lookup yields CDR1 SEHNR and CDR2 FQNEAQ (reference sequence). In DNA, the CDR3 is TGTGCCAGCAGCTTCAGGTATATCGATGGCTACACCTTC. The encoded protein is CASSFRYIDGYTF. Full variable domain (remainder filled in from reference TRBV7-9 and TRBJ1-2): DTGVSQNPRHKITKRGQNVTFRCDPISEHNRLYWYRQTLGQGPEFLTYFQNEAQLEKSRLLSDRFSAERPKGSFSTLEIQRTEQGDSAMYLCASSFRYIDGYTFGSGTRLTVV.

The chain couples TRBV7-9 to TRBJ1-1; no clear D gene. Between the trimmed V and J ends, which lost 6 bases and 8 bases, there was a span of 13 bases. The germline gives CDR1 SEHNR, CDR2 FQNEAQ (reference sequence). The CDR3 is 12 residues long. Here the CDR3 reads CASRSRTVEAFF. The CDR3 DNA sequence: TGTGCCAGCAGATCGAGGACGGTCGAAGCTTTCTTT.